These T cell receptor beta chains were read from a single sample in a study of cytomegalovirus exposure and HLA in healthy donors. The repertoire was sequenced with immunoSEQ multiplex PCR; TCRdb's copy has only in-frame clones and lacks some. Of about 140,000 clones detected, about three quarters appear once; the ten largest clones hold under 2%. Sequencing used PBMCs. The receptors were gathered from a female donor in good health and CMV-seronegative. Each CDR3 is given with its conserved first and last residue. The order of the fields is CDR3 protein, CDR3 DNA, J gene, V gene, D gene, clone size. D genes are given only for firm matches. A clone size is listed for some rows: how often the clone was seen (once, few, many), or a class if it is expanded.

CATSRAGTGGPEAFF	TGTGCCACCAGCAGAGCCGGGACAGGGGGCCCCGAAGCTTTCTTT	TRBJ1-1	TRBV15	TRBD1	NA
CASSLDAGSYNEQFF	TGTGCCAGCAGCTTAGATGCAGGCTCCTACAATGAGCAGTTCTTC	TRBJ2-1	TRBV7-6	NA	NA
CASSLWTGGAGSETQYF	TGCGCCAGCAGCCTTTGGACAGGGGGCGCGGGGTCAGAGACCCAGTACTTC	TRBJ2-5	TRBV5-1	TRBD1	NA
CASSLARGEETQYF	TGCGCCAGCAGCTTGGCTCGGGGGGAAGAGACCCAGTACTTC	TRBJ2-5	TRBV5-1	TRBD2	NA
CASSLSGTSARFGEQFF	TGTGCCAGCAGTTTATCGGGGACTAGCGCCCGTTTCGGTGAGCAGTTCTTC	TRBJ2-1	TRBV27	TRBD2	NA
CASTADRTSGNTIYF	TGTGCCAGTACCGCGGACAGAACCTCTGGAAACACCATATATTTT	TRBJ1-3	TRBV19	NA	NA
CAILDRNYGYTF	TGTGCCATCTTAGACAGAAACTATGGCTACACCTTC	TRBJ1-2	TRBV27	NA	NA
CASSPWDIRTNTEAFF	TGTGCCAGCTCACCATGGGACATTAGGACGAACACTGAAGCTTTCTTT	TRBJ1-1	TRBV18	NA	NA
CASSHGTGSFRGANVLTF	TGTGCCAGCTCGCATGGGACAGGGTCTTTTCGTGGGGCCAACGTCCTGACTTTC	TRBJ2-6	TRBV18	TRBD1	NA
CASSEASTGNTEAFF	TGCGCCAGCAGTGAAGCGTCAACTGGGAACACTGAAGCTTTCTTT	TRBJ1-1	TRBV10-1	NA	NA
CASSPRRAGDTGELFF	TGTGCCAGCAGCCCTCGTCGGGCGGGAGACACCGGGGAGCTGTTTTTT	TRBJ2-2	TRBV9	TRBD2	NA
CASKVIAALQETQYF	TGTGCCAGCAAAGTAATAGCGGCCCTTCAAGAGACCCAGTACTTC	TRBJ2-5	TRBV27	NA	NA
CASSLDSGVRTDTQYF	TGTGCCAGCAGCTTGGATTCCGGGGTTAGGACAGATACGCAGTATTTT	TRBJ2-3	TRBV5-4	NA	NA
CASSGGGGARTEAFF	TGTGCCAGCAGCGGTGGGGGGGGCGCGAGAACTGAAGCTTTCTTT	TRBJ1-1	TRBV9	NA	few
CASSAPGQNTEAFF	TGTGCCAGCAGTGCGCCGGGACAGAACACTGAAGCTTTCTTT	TRBJ1-1	TRBV28	NA	few
CASSLEREGHEQYF	TGTGCCAGCAGCTTGGAGCGGGAGGGACACGAGCAGTACTTC	TRBJ2-7	TRBV5-4	TRBD2	NA
CASSLETQANTEAFF	TGCGCCAGCAGCTTGGAAACGCAGGCGAACACTGAAGCTTTCTTT	TRBJ1-1	TRBV5-1	NA	NA
CASSVGQGAKEQYF	TGTGCCAGCAGCGTAGGACAGGGGGCGAAGGAGCAGTACTTC	TRBJ2-7	TRBV9	TRBD1	NA
CASSSSDRRGEKLFF	TGTGCCAGCAGTTCCTCGGACAGGCGGGGTGAAAAACTGTTTTTT	TRBJ1-4	TRBV28	TRBD1	NA
CASRGTSGPAGPQYF	TGTGCCAGCAGGGGGACTAGCGGGCCGGCGGGTCCGCAGTATTTT	TRBJ2-3	TRBV28	TRBD2	NA
CSGSRGNTGELFF	TGCAGCGGTTCCAGGGGTAACACCGGGGAGCTGTTTTTT	TRBJ2-2	TRBV29-1	NA	few
CASSLGTWTDTEAFF	TGTGCCAGCAGCTTGGGGACATGGACGGACACTGAAGCTTTCTTT	TRBJ1-1	TRBV7-6	NA	NA
CASSLIFRGSFTLDYEQYF	TGCGCCAGCAGCTTGATATTCAGGGGCTCTTTTACCCTGGACTACGAGCAGTACTTC	TRBJ2-7	TRBV5-1	NA	NA
CASSESTTGGNEKLFF	TGCGCCAGCAGTGAGTCGACGACAGGGGGGAATGAAAAACTGTTTTTT	TRBJ1-4	TRBV10-1	TRBD1	NA
CASSSHAIADTQYF	TGTGCCAGCAGCTCCCACGCCATAGCAGATACGCAGTATTTT	TRBJ2-3	TRBV7-3	NA	NA
CASSQYPGQGYEQYF	TGCGCCAGCAGCCAATATCCGGGACAGGGATACGAGCAGTACTTC	TRBJ2-7	TRBV4-1	TRBD1	NA
CASSEQRRPVSFGYTF	TGTGCCAGCAGTGAGCAGAGGAGACCAGTTTCTTTTGGCTACACCTTC	TRBJ1-2	TRBV27	NA	NA
CASSPSYRVGFDEQFF	TGTGCCAGCTCACCCTCTTACAGGGTAGGTTTCGATGAGCAGTTCTTC	TRBJ2-1	TRBV18	NA	NA
CASSDPILPGLQLGNQPQHF	TGTGCCAGCAGTGACCCAATATTGCCGGGACTCCAGCTGGGCAATCAGCCCCAGCATTTT	TRBJ1-5	TRBV6-1	NA	NA
CATSNLATNEKLFF	TGTGCCACTTCTAACCTTGCAACTAATGAAAAACTGTTTTTT	TRBJ1-4	TRBV15	NA	once
CASSLAGSTGAINYGYTF	TGTGCCAGCTCACTTGCGGGATCTACCGGGGCGATTAACTATGGCTACACCTTC	TRBJ1-2	TRBV18	NA	NA
CASSHSRDRGDGYTF	TGCGCCAGCAGCCATTCCCGGGACAGGGGGGATGGCTACACCTTC	TRBJ1-2	TRBV5-1	TRBD1	NA
CASSPERTGTGNTEAFF	TGTGCCAGCTCCCCAGAGCGTACCGGGACAGGGAACACTGAAGCTTTCTTT	TRBJ1-1	TRBV18	TRBD1	NA
CAWSVGRRDYGYTF	TGTGCCTGGAGTGTTGGCAGGCGGGACTATGGCTACACCTTC	TRBJ1-2	TRBV30	NA	NA
CASSRIDYEQYF	TGTGCCAGCAGCCGTATAGACTACGAGCAGTACTTC	TRBJ2-7	TRBV7-6	NA	NA
CSANRDSYNEQFF	TGCAGCGCAAACCGGGACAGCTACAATGAGCAGTTCTTC	TRBJ2-1	TRBV29-1	TRBD1	NA
CASSRDRSTDTQYF	TGCGCCAGCAGCCGCGACAGATCCACAGATACGCAGTATTTT	TRBJ2-3	TRBV5-1	NA	once
CASSEEPFDREMLYTQYF	TGTGCCAGCAGTGAAGAGCCCTTCGACAGGGAAATGTTGTATACGCAGTATTTT	TRBJ2-3	TRBV6-1	TRBD1	NA
CASSPREGRGYTF	TGTGCCAGCAGTCCCCGTGAGGGCAGGGGCTACACCTTC	TRBJ1-2	TRBV6-6	NA	NA
CASSPTGGTDTQYF	TGTGCCAGCAGCCCTACAGGGGGGACAGATACGCAGTATTTT	TRBJ2-3	TRBV7-3	TRBD1	NA
CASSPQAGYTGELFF	TGTGCCAGCAGCCCTCAAGCGGGCTACACCGGGGAGCTGTTTTTT	TRBJ2-2	TRBV7-6	NA	NA
CASSLLGQADEQYF	TGTGCCAGTAGTCTCCTTGGACAGGCGGACGAGCAGTACTTC	TRBJ2-7	TRBV19	TRBD1	NA
CASGTTADTQYF	TGTGCCAGTGGGACTACTGCAGATACGCAGTATTTT	TRBJ2-3	TRBV19	TRBD2	NA
CASSLDRSLYTIYF	TGTGCCAGCAGCTTGGACAGGAGTTTATACACCATATATTTT	TRBJ1-3	TRBV7-8	TRBD1	NA
CASSPPGQFYGYTF	TGTGCCAGCTCACCACCGGGACAGTTCTATGGCTACACCTTC	TRBJ1-2	TRBV18	TRBD1	NA
CASSPWTAGQVHNEQFF	TGTGCCAGCAGCCCCTGGACCGCGGGACAGGTGCACAATGAGCAGTTCTTC	TRBJ2-1	TRBV4-2	TRBD1	NA
CASSTRNVGTDTQYF	TGTGCCAGCTCAACCAGGAATGTTGGCACAGATACGCAGTATTTT	TRBJ2-3	TRBV18	NA	NA
CASNRPGLAGYNSYNEQFF	TGTGCCAGCAACCGGCCGGGACTAGCGGGATACAACTCCTACAATGAGCAGTTCTTC	TRBJ2-1	TRBV28	TRBD2	NA
CASSSTSGRAGEQYF	TGTGCCAGCAGCTCCACTAGCGGGAGGGCCGGTGAGCAGTACTTC	TRBJ2-7	TRBV7-6	TRBD2	few
CASSSDNQFYGYTF	TGTGCCAGTAGTTCGGACAACCAATTCTATGGCTACACCTTC	TRBJ1-2	TRBV19	NA	once
CASAVGTSGSNEQFF	TGTGCCAGCGCGGTCGGGACTAGCGGGAGCAATGAGCAGTTCTTC	TRBJ2-1	TRBV6-4	TRBD2	NA
CASSLSGGSGDFLYF	TGTGCCAGCAGTTTATCGGGTGGAAGCGGGGATTTTTTGTACTTC	TRBJ2-7	TRBV27	TRBD2	NA
CASSSQGNGYTF	TGTGCCAGCAGCTCACAGGGTAACGGCTACACCTTC	TRBJ1-2	TRBV5-6	NA	NA
CASSYSTSGRHIYEQYF	TGCGCCAGCAGCTATTCAACTAGCGGGAGGCACATCTACGAGCAGTACTTC	TRBJ2-7	TRBV5-1	TRBD2	NA
CASSLLAGDVQFF	TGTGCCAGCAGTTTATTAGCGGGAGATGTGCAGTTCTTC	TRBJ2-1	TRBV28	TRBD2	NA
CASSSDRAQPQHF	TGTGCCAGCAGCTCGGACAGGGCTCAGCCCCAGCATTTT	TRBJ1-5	TRBV7-2	TRBD1	NA
CASSVGIDARGLQETQYF	TGTGCCAGCAGCGTAGGAATCGACGCCAGGGGGCTCCAAGAGACCCAGTACTTC	TRBJ2-5	TRBV9	TRBD1	NA
CASSFDSEGQPQHF	TGTGCCAGCAGCTTCGACTCGGAGGGTCAGCCCCAGCATTTT	TRBJ1-5	TRBV5-8	NA	NA
CASRTAMGQGYEKLFF	TGTGCCAGCAGGACCGCGATGGGACAGGGTTATGAAAAACTGTTTTTT	TRBJ1-4	TRBV13	TRBD1	NA